Sequencing of this TCR beta chain was carried out in a study of identical twins. This CDR3 has 15 residues. CDR1 and CDR2 (germline): MGHRA, YSYEKL. Trimming pared 0 bases from V and 7 bases from J, leaving 13 bases between. This clonotype occurred many times. Each CDR3 protein gets one entry after TCRdb re-called the 5' RACE reads with MiXCR. The repertoire holds 220,000 or so distinct CDR3 sequences, roughly 7% seen once, with approximately 3.6% in the top ten. These data also formed part of another study, on yellow fever vaccine responses in identical twins.

The origin of this receptor is a young woman in good health. J is TRBJ2-4 and V is TRBV4-1, with D perhaps TRBD2 (7 bases). Sequencing was performed on memory (CD45RO+) T cells sorted from blood. In DNA, the CDR3 is TGCGCCAGCAGCCAAGATAGGACGGGGGGCAACATTCAGTACTTC. Translated, it gives CASSQDRTGGNIQYF.